This TCR beta chain came from a study of blood T cell repertoires in COVID-19. The germline V gene encodes CDR1 KGHDR and CDR2 SFDVKD. This CDR3 is 16 amino acids long. Losses at the gene ends were 4 bases for V and 8 bases for J; bases not matched to a gene: 11. The authors' processing: Estimated nucleated cell counts came from reference gene primer amplification. The data were produced by immunoSEQ multiplex PCR, yet TCRdb's version contains in-frame clones alone and is incomplete. D and trimming come from the DNA, and the V and J calls and clone size come from that table. The sample lists some 200,000 clones, 70% to 85% occurring once.

This TCR derives from a human donor with acute or convalescent COVID-19. The donor label of this sample is uncertain. The gene calls are TRBV24-1 and TRBJ2-1; 9 nucleotides match TRBD2. The specimen was peripheral blood. The CDR3 DNA reads TGTGCCACCAGTGAGGTTAGCGGGAGTGGTGTGGATGAGCAGTTCTTC. This codes for CATSEVSGSGVDEQFF.